The next 16 T cell receptor beta chains were all read from a single sample in a study of T cells in Graves' hyperthyroidism and ophthalmopathy. Amplified TCR beta CDR3 regions derived from RNA transcripts. A set of HTBI primers served as the primers for a first-round RT-PCR of the TCR CDR3. TCRdb fed the multiplex PCR reads into MiXCR, producing one record per CDR3 protein. The sample consists of about 840,000 distinct CDR3 sequences, 38% of them appearing once. The sequencing input was blood. These receptors were collected from a man younger than 30 with Graves' hyperthyroidism.

A few counts support this clonotype. The rearrangement uses TRBV20-1 and TRBJ1-1, with a weak D call TRBD1 (5 bases). Germline V CDR1 and CDR2: DFQATT, SNEGSKA (reference sequence). The CDR3 covers 15 residues. Trimming took off 5 bases at V and 3 bases at J, with 19 bases between the two ends. CDR3 amino acids: CSADGGTVWDTEAFF. CDR3 in DNA: TGCAGTGCTGATGGGGGGACCGTTTGGGACACTGAAGCTTTCTTT.

This clonotype was counted only a few times. The chain uses TRBV5-5 and TRBJ2-7; 7 bases match TRBD2. Looked up from germline, CDR1 is SGHKS and CDR2 is YYEKEE (reference sequence). The CDR3 is made up of 15 amino acids. After removal of 2 bases from V and 0 bases from J, the junction contained 5 bases not matched to a gene. This CDR3 is CASSFERDLSYEQYF. CDR3 bases: TGTGCCAGCAGCTTCGAGCGGGACCTCTCCTACGAGCAGTACTTC.

For this clonotype: At one boundary the junction diverges from the germline segment, which might be a read error. This rearrangement joins TRBV10-3 to TRBJ2-7; D is uncertain. The germline gives CDR1 ENHRY, CDR2 SYGVKD. This CDR3 spans 12 amino acids. CDR3 residues: CASSYEAVGQYF. The CDR3 coding sequence is TGTGCCAGCAGTTACGAGGCGGTCGGGCAGTACTTC.

The CDR3 coding sequence is TGTGCCAGCAGTGACGGGGGGGGCAATCAGCCCCAGCATTTT. Translation: CASSDGGGNQPQHF. The chain combines TRBV6-1 with TRBJ1-5; D possibly corresponds to TRBD1 (5 bases). The CDR3 is 14 amino acids. V was trimmed by 3 bases and J by 2 bases, leaving 8 bases between them. Germline CDR1 reads MNHNS; CDR2 reads SASEGT.

This clonotype was counted at least ten times. The gene calls are TRBV7-3 and TRBJ2-7; 7 bases agree with TRBD1. Losses at the gene ends were 6 bases for V and 3 bases for J; bases not matched to a gene: 11. The germline V gene has CDR1 SGHTA and CDR2 FQGTGA. The CDR3 runs 15 residues. The CDR3, as DNA: TGTGCCAGCAGTAGCGACAGGGTTTTGCTCTACGAGCAGTACTTC. It codes for CASSSDRVLLYEQYF.

The chain has TRBV29-1 and TRBJ2-2; possible D gene TRBD2, 5 bases. The germline CDR1 and CDR2 sequences are SQVTM and ANQGSEA. Trimming removed 5 bases at V and 8 bases at J, with 6 bases between. This CDR3 is built from 10 residues. The CDR3 region is CSVREGELFF. In DNA, the CDR3 is TGCAGCGTTCGGGAAGGGGAGCTGTTTTTT.

The chain links TRBV20-1 to TRBJ1-1; D might be TRBD1 (6 bases). There are 15 residues in the CDR3. Per germline, CDR1 DFQATT and CDR2 SNEGSKA (reference sequence). Between the trimmed V and J ends, which lost 3 bases and 0 bases, there was a span of 14 bases. The CDR3 loop is CSARDPRGVNTEAFF. CDR3 in DNA: TGCAGTGCTAGGGACCCCAGGGGAGTGAACACTGAAGCTTTCTTT.

The chain combines TRBV9 with TRBJ2-7; TRBD2 might be the D (5 bases). The V gene's germline CDR1 is SGDLS and CDR2 YYNGEE. Trimming cost V 4 bases and J 3 bases, with 14 bases left between them. The length of the CDR3 is 14 residues. Here the CDR3 DNA reads TGTGCCAGCAGCCAAGGGAGAATACACTACGAGCAGTACTTC. Residues: CASSQGRIHYEQYF.

The gene calls are TRBV6-2 or TRBV6-3 and TRBJ2-7; D is tentatively TRBD1 or TRBD2 (5 bases each). The CDR3 covers 14 residues. Germline lookup yields CDR1 MNHEY and CDR2 SVGEGT. V dropped 4 bases and J dropped 3 bases, with 13 bases sitting between them. CDR3 in amino acids: CASSWGPEFYEQYF. As DNA, the CDR3 is TGTGCCAGCAGTTGGGGACCTGAGTTCTACGAGCAGTACTTC.

A word on this clonotype: No conserved phenylalanine or tryptophan ends this CDR3, so it is likely a read error. J is TRBJ1-1 and V is TRBV19; TRBD1 matches 9 bases. The CDR3 spans 15 residues. Germline loops: CDR1 LNHDA, CDR2 SQIVND (reference sequence). V shed 9 bases, J shed 0 bases, and the junction held 8 bases outside the gene matches. CDR3 loop: CASDRGNYLNTEAFL. Written as DNA, the CDR3 is TGTGCCAGCGACAGGGGGAACTATTTGAACACTGAAGCTTTCCTT.

This rearrangement joins TRBV12-3 or TRBV12-4 to TRBJ2-7; no clear D. CDR3 size: 11 residues. Trimming removed 6 bases at V and 6 bases at J, with 9 bases between. The CDR3 reads CASSPSAEQYF. DNA for the CDR3: TGTGCCAGCAGCCCGAGCGCCGAGCAGTACTTC.

The chain uses TRBV2 and TRBJ1-6, with D possibly being TRBD1 (5 bases). The CDR3 has 13 residues. The V gene lost 6 bases and the J gene lost 5 bases, with 8 bases spanning the gap. Germline values: CDR1 SNHLY, CDR2 FYNNEI. For the CDR3, the DNA is TGTGCCAGCAGCCGCAGGGATAATTCACCCCTCCACTTT. Protein sequence: CASSRRDNSPLHF.

In DNA form, the CDR3 reads TGTGCCAGCAGCTTAGGAGTTACGAGATTGAATCAGCCCCAGCATTTT. This translates into CASSLGVTRLNQPQHF. The rearrangement links TRBV7-2 to TRBJ1-5, with D unresolved. The CDR3 covers 16 residues. Per the germline V gene, CDR1 is SGHTA and CDR2 is FQGNSA. V was pared by 1 base and J by 4 bases, with 14 bases between.

The chain links TRBV29-1 to TRBJ2-7; 7 bases match TRBD1. This CDR3 has 13 residues. Germline V gene sequence: CDR1 SQVTM, CDR2 ANQGSEA. After removal of 8 bases from V and 2 bases from J, the junction contained 9 bases not matched to a gene. The CDR3 nucleotides read TGCAGCTTGTTGTGGACAGGCACCTACGAGCAGTACTTC. It specifies CSLLWTGTYEQYF.

With respect to this clonotype: A read error is possible here, since a much larger clone lies one base away. The rearrangement uses TRBV10-3 and TRBJ1-2, with 10 positions matching TRBD1. The CDR3 contains 15 residues. Trimming at V came to 5 bases and at J to 6 bases, leaving 9 bases not matched to a gene. Germline V lookup: CDR1 ENHRY, CDR2 SYGVKD. The CDR3 DNA reads as TGTGCCATCAGTTTACGAAGACAGGGGGCGGATGGCTACACCTTC. Encoded protein: CAISLRRQGADGYTF.

This clonotype has more than one count but fewer than ten. J is TRBJ1-1 and V is TRBV20-1, with D perhaps TRBD1 (5 bases). The germline V gene has CDR1 DFQATT and CDR2 SNEGSKA (reference sequence). V was pared by 1 base and J by 2 bases, with 14 bases between. This CDR3 contains 15 residues. This CDR3 reads CSARVAGEFNTEAFF. CDR3 in DNA: TGCAGTGCTAGAGTTGCGGGGGAATTCAACACTGAAGCTTTCTTT.